This T cell receptor beta chain was profiled in a study of T cell responses to AZD1222 COVID-19 vaccine. The assay was immunoSEQ multiplex PCR, and TCRdb's table has in-frame clones only and misses some. The sample lists just under 90,000 clones; around 89% were seen once. The CDR3 length is 14 residues. V was clipped by 8 bases and J by 0 bases, with 12 bases between them. Germline V gene lookup returns CDR1 WNHNN and CDR2 SYGVQD (reference sequence). The analysis combined second doses at about 4 or about 12 weeks. The sequences come from peripheral blood, collected 28 days after the second AZD1222 dose. This clonotype originated in an adult who received the AZD1222 COVID-19 vaccine. This chain joins TRBV10-1 and TRBJ2-3; a weak D match, TRBD2 (5 bases). CDR3 sequence reads: CASYGTGSTDTQYF. The CDR3 region has the DNA TGCGCCAGCTACGGAACGGGGAGCACAGATACGCAGTATTTT.